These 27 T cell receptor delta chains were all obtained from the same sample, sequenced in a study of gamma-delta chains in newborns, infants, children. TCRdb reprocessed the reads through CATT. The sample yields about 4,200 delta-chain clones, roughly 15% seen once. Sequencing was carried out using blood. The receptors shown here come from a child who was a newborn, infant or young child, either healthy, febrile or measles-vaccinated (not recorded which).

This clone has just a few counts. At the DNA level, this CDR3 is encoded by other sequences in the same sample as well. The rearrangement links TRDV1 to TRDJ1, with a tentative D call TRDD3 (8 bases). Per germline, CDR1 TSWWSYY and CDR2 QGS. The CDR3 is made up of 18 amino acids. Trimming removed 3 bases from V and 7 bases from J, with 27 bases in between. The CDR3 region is CALGEKTFLDFTGGKLIF. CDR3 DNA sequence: TGTGCTCTTGGGGAGAAAACCTTCCTCGACTTTACTGGGGGTAAACTCATCTTT.

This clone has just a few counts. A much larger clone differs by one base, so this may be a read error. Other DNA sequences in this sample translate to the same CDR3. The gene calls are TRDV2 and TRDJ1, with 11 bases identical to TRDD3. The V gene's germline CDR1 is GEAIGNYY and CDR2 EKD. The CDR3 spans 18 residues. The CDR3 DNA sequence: TGCGCCTGTGATTTACTGGGGGATAAGCCCCATATCACCGATAAACTCATCTTT. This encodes CACDLLGDKPHITDKLIF.

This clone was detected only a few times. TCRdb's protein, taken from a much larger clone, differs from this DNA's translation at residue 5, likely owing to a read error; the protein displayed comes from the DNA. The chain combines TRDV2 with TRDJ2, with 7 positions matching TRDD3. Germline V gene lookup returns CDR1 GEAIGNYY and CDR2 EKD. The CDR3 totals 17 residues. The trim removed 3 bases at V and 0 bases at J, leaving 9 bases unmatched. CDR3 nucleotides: TGTGCCTGTGACGGTCTGGGGGCCTCTACTTTGACAGCACAACTCTTCTTT. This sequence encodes CACDGLGASTLTAQLFF.

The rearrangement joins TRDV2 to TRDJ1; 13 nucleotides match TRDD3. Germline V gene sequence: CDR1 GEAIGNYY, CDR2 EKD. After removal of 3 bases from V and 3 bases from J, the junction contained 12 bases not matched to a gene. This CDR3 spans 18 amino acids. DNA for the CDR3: TGTGCCTGTGACCCTGTACTGGGGGATACGCCCCCCCCCGATAAACTCATCTTT. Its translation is CACDPVLGDTPPPDKLIF.

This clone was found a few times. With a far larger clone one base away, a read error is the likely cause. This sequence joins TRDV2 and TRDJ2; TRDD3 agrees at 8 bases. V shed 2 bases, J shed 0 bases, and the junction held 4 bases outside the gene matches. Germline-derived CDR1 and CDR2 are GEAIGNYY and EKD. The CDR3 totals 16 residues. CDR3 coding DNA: TGTGCCTGTGACAAACCGGGGGATACTTTGACAGCACAACTCTTCTTT. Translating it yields CACDKPGDTLTAQLFF.

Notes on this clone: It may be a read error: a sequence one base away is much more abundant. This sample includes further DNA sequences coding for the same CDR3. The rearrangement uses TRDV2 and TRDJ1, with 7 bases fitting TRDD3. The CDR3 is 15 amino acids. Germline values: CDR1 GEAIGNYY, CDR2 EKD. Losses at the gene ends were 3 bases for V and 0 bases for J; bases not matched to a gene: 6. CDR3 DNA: TGTGCCTGTGACGCCCTTGGGGATAACACCGATAAACTCATCTTT. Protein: CACDALGDNTDKLIF.

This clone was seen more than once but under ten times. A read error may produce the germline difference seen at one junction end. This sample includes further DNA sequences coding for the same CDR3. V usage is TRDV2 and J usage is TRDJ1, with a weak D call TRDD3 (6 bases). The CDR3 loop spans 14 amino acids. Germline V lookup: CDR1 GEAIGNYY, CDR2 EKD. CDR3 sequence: CACDVLGESDKLIF. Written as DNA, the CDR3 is TGCGCCTGTGATGTACTGGGCGAGTCCGATAAACTCATCTTT.

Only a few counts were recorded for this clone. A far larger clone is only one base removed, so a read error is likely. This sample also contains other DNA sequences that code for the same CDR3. The CDR3: CALGELSSFPYWGIRGALYTDKLIF. The CDR3 nucleotides read TGTGCCCTTGGGGAACTCTCCTCCTTTCCGTACTGGGGGATACGCGGAGCGTTGTACACCGATAAACTCATCTTT. The chain carries TRDV1 and TRDJ1; 13 bases are a match to TRDD3. CDR3 length: 25 amino acids. CDR1 TSWWSYY and CDR2 QGS come from the germline V gene.

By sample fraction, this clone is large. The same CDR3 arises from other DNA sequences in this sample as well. The DNA of the CDR3 is TGTGCCTGTGACTCCATTGTAACCAACACTGGGAACCACACCGATAAACTCATCTTT. Encoded protein: CACDSIVTNTGNHTDKLIF. The chain employs TRDV2 and TRDJ1; possible D gene TRDD3, 6 bases. This CDR3 has 19 amino acids. V gave up 3 bases and J gave up 0 bases, with 25 bases separating them. Per the germline V gene, CDR1 is GEAIGNYY and CDR2 is EKD.

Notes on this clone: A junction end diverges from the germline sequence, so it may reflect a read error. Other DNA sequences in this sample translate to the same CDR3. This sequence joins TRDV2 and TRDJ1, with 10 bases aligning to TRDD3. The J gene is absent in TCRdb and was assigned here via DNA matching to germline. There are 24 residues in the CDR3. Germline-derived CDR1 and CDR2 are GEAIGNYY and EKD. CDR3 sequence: CACDTVVSRGRGDTVGSHTDKLIF. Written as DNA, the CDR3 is TGTGCATGTGACACCGTCGTTTCTCGAGGTCGGGGGGATACGGTGGGAAGTCACACCGATAAACTCATCTTT.

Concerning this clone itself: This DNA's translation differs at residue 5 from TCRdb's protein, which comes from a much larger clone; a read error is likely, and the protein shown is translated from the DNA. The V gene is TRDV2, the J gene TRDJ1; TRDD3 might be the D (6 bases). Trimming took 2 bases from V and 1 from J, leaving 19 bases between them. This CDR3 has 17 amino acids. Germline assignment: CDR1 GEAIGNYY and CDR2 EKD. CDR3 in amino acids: CACDRLGGREGTDKLIF. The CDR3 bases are TGTGCCTGTGACAGACTGGGAGGTAGGGAGGGCACCGATAAACTCATCTTT.

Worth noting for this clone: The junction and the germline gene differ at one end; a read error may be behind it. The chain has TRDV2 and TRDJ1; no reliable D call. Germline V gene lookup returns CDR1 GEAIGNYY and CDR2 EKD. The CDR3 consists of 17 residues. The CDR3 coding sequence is TGTGCCTGTGACGGACCGGGAGGTAGGGAGGGCACCGATAAATTCATCTTT. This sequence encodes CACDGPGGREGTDKFIF.

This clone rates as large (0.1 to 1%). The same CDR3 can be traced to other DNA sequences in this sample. The CDR3 DNA follows: TGTGCTCTTGGGGAAAATCCCTACGGGAAACTCATCTTT. This sequence encodes CALGENPYGKLIF. The rearrangement links TRDV1 to TRDJ1; D may be TRDD2 (5 bases). This CDR3 comprises 13 residues. The germline CDR1 and CDR2 sequences are TSWWSYY and QGS. The V end lost 2 bases, the J end lost 8 bases, and 12 bases lay between the germline ends.

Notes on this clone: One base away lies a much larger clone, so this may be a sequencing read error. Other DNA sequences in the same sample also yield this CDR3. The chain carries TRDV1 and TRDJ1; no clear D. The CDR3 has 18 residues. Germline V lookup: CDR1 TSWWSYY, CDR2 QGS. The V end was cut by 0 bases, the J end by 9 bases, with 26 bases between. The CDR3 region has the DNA TGTGCTCTTGGGGAACTCGGCTTTCCGTATCTTCTGGCTCGAGAACTCATCTTT. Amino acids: CALGELGFPYLLARELIF.

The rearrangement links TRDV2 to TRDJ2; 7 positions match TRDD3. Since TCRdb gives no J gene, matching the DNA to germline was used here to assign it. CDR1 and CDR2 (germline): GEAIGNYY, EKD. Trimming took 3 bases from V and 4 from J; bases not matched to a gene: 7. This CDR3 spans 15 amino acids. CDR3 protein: CACDPWGPKTAQLFF. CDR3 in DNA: TGTGCCTGTGACCCCTGGGGGCCGAAGACAGCACAACTCTTCTTT.

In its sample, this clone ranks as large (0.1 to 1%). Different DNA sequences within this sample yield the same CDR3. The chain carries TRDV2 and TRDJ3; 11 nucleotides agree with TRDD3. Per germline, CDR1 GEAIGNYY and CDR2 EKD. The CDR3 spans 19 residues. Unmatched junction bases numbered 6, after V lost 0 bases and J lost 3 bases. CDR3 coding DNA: TGTGCCTGTGACACCCTACTGGGGGATATTGACTGGGACACCCGACAGATGTTTTTC. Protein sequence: CACDTLLGDIDWDTRQMFF.

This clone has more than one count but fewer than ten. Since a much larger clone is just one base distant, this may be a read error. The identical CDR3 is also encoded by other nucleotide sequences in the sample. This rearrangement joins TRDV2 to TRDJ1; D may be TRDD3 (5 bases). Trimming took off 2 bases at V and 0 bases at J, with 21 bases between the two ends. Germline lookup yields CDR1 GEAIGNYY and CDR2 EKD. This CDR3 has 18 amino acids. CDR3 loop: CACDNVGGHGPYTDKLIF. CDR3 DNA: TGTGCCTGTGACAACGTAGGGGGCCACGGGCCATACACCGATAAACTCATCTTT.

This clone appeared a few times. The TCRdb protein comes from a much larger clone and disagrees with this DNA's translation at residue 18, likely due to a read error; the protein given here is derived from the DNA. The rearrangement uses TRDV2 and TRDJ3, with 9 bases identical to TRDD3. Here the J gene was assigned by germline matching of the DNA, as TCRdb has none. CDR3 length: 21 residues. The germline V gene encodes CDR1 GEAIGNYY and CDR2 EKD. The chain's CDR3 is CACDRLLGDSHRSWDTRKMFF. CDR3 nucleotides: TGTGCCTGTGACAGATTACTGGGGGACTCCCATCGCTCCTGGGACACCCGAAAGATGTTTTTC.

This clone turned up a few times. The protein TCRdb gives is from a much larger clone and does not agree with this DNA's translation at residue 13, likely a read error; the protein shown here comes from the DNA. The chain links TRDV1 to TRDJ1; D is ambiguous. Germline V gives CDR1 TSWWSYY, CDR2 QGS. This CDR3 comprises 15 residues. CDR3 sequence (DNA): TGTGCTCTTGGGGACCCTCGGCCCATGGTTTTTAAACCCATCTTT. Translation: CALGDPRPMVFKPIF.

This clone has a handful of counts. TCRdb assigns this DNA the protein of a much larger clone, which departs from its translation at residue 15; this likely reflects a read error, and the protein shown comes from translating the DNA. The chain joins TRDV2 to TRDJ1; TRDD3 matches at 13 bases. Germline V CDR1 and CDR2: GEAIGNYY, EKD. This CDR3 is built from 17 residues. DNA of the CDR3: TGTGCCTGTGACTCACTGGGGGATACGCGGGACACCGATAAACCCATCTTT. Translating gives CACDSLGDTRDTDKPIF.

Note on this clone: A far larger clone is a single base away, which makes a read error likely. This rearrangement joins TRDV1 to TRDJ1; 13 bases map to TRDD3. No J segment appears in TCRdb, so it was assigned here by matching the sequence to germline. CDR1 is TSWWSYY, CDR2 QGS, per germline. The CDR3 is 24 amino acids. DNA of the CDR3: TGTGCTATTGGGGAATTGAGAATCCTACGAAGGGGTTTACTGGGGGATACGAGAACCGATAAACTCATCTTT. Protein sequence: CAIGELRILRRGLLGDTRTDKLIF.

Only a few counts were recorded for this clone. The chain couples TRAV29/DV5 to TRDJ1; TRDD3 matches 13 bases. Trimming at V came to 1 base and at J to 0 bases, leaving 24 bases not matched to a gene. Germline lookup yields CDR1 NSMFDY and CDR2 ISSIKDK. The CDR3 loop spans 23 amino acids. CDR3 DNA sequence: TGTGCAGCAAGCCGGCCCCCCACTAGACTGGGGGATACGGGGATGGGATACACCGATAAACTCATCTTT. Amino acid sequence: CAASRPPTRLGDTGMGYTDKLIF.

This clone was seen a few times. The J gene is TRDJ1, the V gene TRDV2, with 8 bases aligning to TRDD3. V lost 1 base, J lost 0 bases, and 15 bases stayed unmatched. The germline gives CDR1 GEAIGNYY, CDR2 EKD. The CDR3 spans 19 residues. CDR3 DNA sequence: TGTGCCTGTGACACGGTGGGTACTGGGGGGAAGATTTACACCGATAAACTCATCTTT. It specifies CACDTVGTGGKIYTDKLIF.

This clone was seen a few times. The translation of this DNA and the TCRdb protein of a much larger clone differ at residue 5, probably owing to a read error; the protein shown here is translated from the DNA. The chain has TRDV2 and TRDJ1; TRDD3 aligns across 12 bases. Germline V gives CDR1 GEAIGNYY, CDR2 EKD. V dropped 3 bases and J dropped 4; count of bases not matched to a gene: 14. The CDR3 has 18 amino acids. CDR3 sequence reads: CACDAGRLGDTAYDKLIF. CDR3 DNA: TGTGCCTGTGACGCCGGTCGGCTGGGGGATACGGCCTACGATAAACTCATCTTT.

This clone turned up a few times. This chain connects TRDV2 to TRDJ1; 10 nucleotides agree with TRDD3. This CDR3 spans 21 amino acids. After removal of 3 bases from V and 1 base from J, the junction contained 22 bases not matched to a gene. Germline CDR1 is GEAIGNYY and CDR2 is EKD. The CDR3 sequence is CACDFIQLGDPAGLATDKLIF. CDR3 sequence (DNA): TGTGCCTGTGACTTCATCCAACTGGGGGATCCTGCGGGCCTGGCCACCGATAAACTCATCTTT.

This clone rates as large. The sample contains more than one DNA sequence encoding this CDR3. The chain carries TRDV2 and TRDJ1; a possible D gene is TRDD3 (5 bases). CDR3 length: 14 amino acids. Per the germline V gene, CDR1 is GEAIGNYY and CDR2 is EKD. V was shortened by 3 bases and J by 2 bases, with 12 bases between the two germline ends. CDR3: CACDPLGVTDKLIF. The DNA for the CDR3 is TGTGCCTGTGACCCCCTTGGGGTTACCGATAAACTCATCTTT.

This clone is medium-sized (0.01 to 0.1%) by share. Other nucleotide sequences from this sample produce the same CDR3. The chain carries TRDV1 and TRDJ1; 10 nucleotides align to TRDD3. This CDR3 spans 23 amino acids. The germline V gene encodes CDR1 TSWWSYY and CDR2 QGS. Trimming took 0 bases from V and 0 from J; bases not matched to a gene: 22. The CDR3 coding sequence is TGTGCTCTTGGGGAACTTAGCGGCCTACTCCAGTACTGGGGGATCTTCTACACCGATAAACTCATCTTT. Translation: CALGELSGLLQYWGIFYTDKLIF.